One and the same sample provided the 9 T cell receptor beta chains below, sequenced in a study of blood T cell repertoires in COVID-19. The protocol was immunoSEQ multiplex PCR, while the TCRdb copy is restricted to in-frame clones and leaves out a portion. The sample holds about 300,000 clones, around four fifths seen once. What was sequenced was peripheral blood. These receptors were obtained from a woman aged 45-60 years who had recovered from COVID-19.

This chain connects TRBV18 to TRBJ2-3; possible D gene TRBD1, 6 bases. Deletions cut 3 bases from V and 2 bases from J, with 18 bases between. Germline assignment: CDR1 KGHSH and CDR2 LQKENI. The CDR3 runs 17 residues. The CDR3 DNA reads as TGTGCCAGCTCACCGCCTAGCTTTGGGGGCCTCACAGATACGCAGTATTTT. Translating gives CASSPPSFGGLTDTQYF.

Of note for this clone: Other DNA variants within this sample encode the same CDR3. The chain carries TRBV24-1 and TRBJ2-3, with D unclear. This CDR3 is 13 amino acids long. Trimming removed 4 bases at V and 3 bases at J, with 7 bases between. Germline V gives CDR1 KGHDR, CDR2 SFDVKD. CDR3 protein: CATSDRVTDTQYF. In nucleotides, the CDR3 is TGTGCCACCAGTGACCGAGTTACAGATACGCAGTATTTT.

The chain links TRBV6-5 to TRBJ2-7, with TRBD1 identical over 9 bases. The CDR3 is 14 residues long. Germline-derived CDR1 and CDR2 are MNHEY and SVGAGI. Trimming took 4 bases from V and 3 from J; bases not matched to a gene: 4. The CDR3 DNA follows: TGTGCCAGCAGTTTCTCGGGACAGGGCTACGAGCAGTACTTC. Translation gives CASSFSGQGYEQYF.

This clone appeared a few times. J is TRBJ2-6 and V is TRBV15; D is ambiguous. This CDR3 spans 15 amino acids. Germline CDR1 is LNHNV and CDR2 is YYDKDF (reference sequence). The ends were cut back, 4 bases at V and 2 bases at J, with 9 bases in the middle. In nucleotides, the CDR3 is TGTGCCACCAGCAAACGGGTGGCTGGGGCCAACGTCCTGACTTTC. Protein sequence: CATSKRVAGANVLTF.

This chain connects TRBV4-2 to TRBJ2-6; 8 positions agree with TRBD1. Germline V lookup: CDR1 LGHNA, CDR2 YNFKEQ. J was trimmed by 3 bases and V by 1 base; bases with no gene match: 8. The CDR3 is made up of 18 amino acids. The CDR3 DNA reads as TGTGCCAGCAGCCAAGGGCGGCAGGGGGCGCTTGGGGCCAACGTCCTGACTTTC. Translating it yields CASSQGRQGALGANVLTF.

The chain has TRBV18 and TRBJ2-7, with a weak D call TRBD1 (6 bases). CDR1 KGHSH and CDR2 LQKENI come from the germline V gene. The CDR3 runs 14 residues. Trimming took 6 bases from V and 4 from J, leaving 16 bases between them. The CDR3 DNA is TGTGCCAGCTCCCGAGCGCAGGGGTCGTACGAGCAGTACTTC. Translated: CASSRAQGSYEQYF.

The chain carries TRBV27 and TRBJ2-3; D may be TRBD2 (6 bases). Germline CDR1 reads MNHEY; CDR2 reads SMNVEV (reference sequence). CDR3 size: 18 residues. The V gene lost 0 bases and the J gene lost 2 bases, with 18 bases spanning the gap. The CDR3 spells CASSLSPVKGTYTDTQYF. The CDR3 bases are TGTGCCAGCAGTTTATCCCCGGTCAAGGGGACTTACACAGATACGCAGTATTTT.

The J gene is TRBJ1-5, the V gene TRBV20-1; D might be TRBD1 (5 bases). V was cut by 3 bases and J by 3 bases, with 12 bases left in between. In germline, CDR1 is DFQATT, CDR2 SNEGSKA (reference sequence). The CDR3 sequence is 14 residues long. CDR3 nucleotides: TGCAGTGCTAGTGGGGAGGGGAACAATCAGCCCCAGCATTTT. It codes for CSASGEGNNQPQHF.

This rearrangement joins TRBV28 to TRBJ1-2, with 9 bases fitting TRBD1. Losses at the gene ends were 8 bases for V and 6 bases for J; bases not matched to a gene: 10. Germline values: CDR1 MDHEN, CDR2 SYDVKM. This CDR3 contains 14 residues. The CDR3, as DNA: TGTGCCAGCGTTACCGGGACAGGGTTTCATGGCTACACCTTC. Translation: CASVTGTGFHGYTF.